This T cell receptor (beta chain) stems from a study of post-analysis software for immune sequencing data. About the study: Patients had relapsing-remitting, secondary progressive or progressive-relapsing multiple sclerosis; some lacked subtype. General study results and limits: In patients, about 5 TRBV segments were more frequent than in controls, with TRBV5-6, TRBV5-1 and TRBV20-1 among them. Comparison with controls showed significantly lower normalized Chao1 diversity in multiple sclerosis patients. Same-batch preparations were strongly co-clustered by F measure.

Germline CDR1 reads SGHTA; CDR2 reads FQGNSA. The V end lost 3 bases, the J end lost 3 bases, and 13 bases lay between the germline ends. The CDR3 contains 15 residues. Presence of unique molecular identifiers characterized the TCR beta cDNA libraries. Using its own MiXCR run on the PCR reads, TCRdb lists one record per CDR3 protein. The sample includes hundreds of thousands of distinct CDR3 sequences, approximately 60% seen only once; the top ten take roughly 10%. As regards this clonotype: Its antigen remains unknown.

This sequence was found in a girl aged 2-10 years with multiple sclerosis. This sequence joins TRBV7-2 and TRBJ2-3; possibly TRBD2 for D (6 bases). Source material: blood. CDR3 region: CASSLVSGLTDTQYF. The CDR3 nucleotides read TGTGCCAGCAGCTTGGTGAGCGGGCTTACAGATACGCAGTATTTT.